This is a list of T cell receptor beta chains from one sample in a study of PD-1 blockade in classical Hodgkin lymphoma. Here immunoSEQ multiplex PCR was the method, and the copy in TCRdb shows in-frame clones only, minus some. Found here are 35,000 to 45,000 clones, roughly 88% of them singletons; the top ten hold 7% to 9%. Here the sequenced sample was peripheral blood mononuclear cells (PBMCs), taken before the second cycle of nivolumab. The receptors shown here come from a human donor with classical Hodgkin lymphoma. Both conserved end residues are part of each CDR3. D genes are given only for firm matches.

d_call: .
cdr3_length: 15
v_call: TRBV7-3
j_call: TRBJ2-7
cdr3_aa: CASSLIGGQAYEQYF

d_call: .
cdr3_length: 12
v_call: TRBV6-5
j_call: TRBJ1-2
cdr3_aa: CASRGSSYGYTF

d_call: .
cdr3_length: 12
v_call: TRBV10-3
j_call: TRBJ2-3
cdr3_aa: CAIGYDTDTQYF

d_call: .
cdr3_length: 15
v_call: TRBV5-1
j_call: TRBJ2-2
cdr3_aa: CASRVAGEFTGELFF

d_call: .
cdr3_length: 13
v_call: TRBV7-9
j_call: TRBJ1-2
cdr3_aa: CASSLATGNGYTF

d_call: TRBD1
cdr3_length: 14
v_call: TRBV6-5
j_call: TRBJ1-1
cdr3_aa: CASSYTDRGTEAFF

d_call: .
cdr3_length: 11
v_call: TRBV25-1
j_call: TRBJ2-7
cdr3_aa: CASRTNIEQYF

d_call: .
cdr3_length: 16
v_call: TRBV13
j_call: TRBJ2-3
cdr3_aa: CASSSRSGLGTDTQYF

d_call: .
cdr3_length: 16
v_call: TRBV5-8
j_call: TRBJ2-2
cdr3_aa: CASSLEGSRNTGELFF

d_call: .
cdr3_length: 14
v_call: TRBV5-1
j_call: TRBJ2-3
cdr3_aa: CASRLTLGTDTQYF

d_call: .
cdr3_length: 15
v_call: TRBV25-1
j_call: TRBJ2-2
cdr3_aa: CASSAATAPGGELFF

d_call: .
cdr3_length: 12
v_call: TRBV25-1
j_call: TRBJ2-7
cdr3_aa: CGSQGFSYEQYF

d_call: .
cdr3_length: 13
v_call: TRBV9
j_call: TRBJ1-1
cdr3_aa: CASSVHPNTEAFF

d_call: .
cdr3_length: 14
v_call: TRBV6-6
j_call: TRBJ2-5
cdr3_aa: CASSWNGYRETQYF

d_call: .
cdr3_length: 14
v_call: TRBV6-1
j_call: TRBJ2-5
cdr3_aa: CASLLPGEAGTQYF

d_call: TRBD1
cdr3_length: 16
v_call: TRBV19
j_call: TRBJ2-2
cdr3_aa: CASIQGGGLNTGELFF

d_call: .
cdr3_length: 13
v_call: TRBV19
j_call: TRBJ1-1
cdr3_aa: CASSLTRDTEAFF

d_call: TRBD1
cdr3_length: 14
v_call: TRBV27
j_call: TRBJ1-2
cdr3_aa: CASRPLTGEDGYTF

d_call: .
cdr3_length: 15
v_call: TRBV12-5
j_call: TRBJ2-3
cdr3_aa: CASGTRGWSTDTQYF

d_call: TRBD1
cdr3_length: 17
v_call: TRBV23-1
j_call: TRBJ1-4
cdr3_aa: CASSQSIRQGVNEKLFF

d_call: .
cdr3_length: 12
v_call: TRBV18
j_call: TRBJ2-5
cdr3_aa: CATEDSVETQYF

d_call: .
cdr3_length: 15
v_call: TRBV6-5
j_call: TRBJ1-6
cdr3_aa: CASTTTQGRASPLHF

d_call: .
cdr3_length: 13
v_call: TRBV7-3
j_call: TRBJ2-7
cdr3_aa: CASSLAGTYEQYF

d_call: .
cdr3_length: 12
v_call: TRBV6-6
j_call: TRBJ2-7
cdr3_aa: CASGSDPYEQYF

d_call: .
cdr3_length: 13
v_call: TRBV13
j_call: TRBJ1-1
cdr3_aa: CASSLVGENEAFF

d_call: TRBD2
cdr3_length: 13
v_call: TRBV30
j_call: TRBJ2-1
cdr3_aa: CAWARGASGEQFF

d_call: .
cdr3_length: 11
v_call: TRBV6-6
j_call: TRBJ1-2
cdr3_aa: CATQASGGYTF

d_call: .
cdr3_length: 14
v_call: TRBV5-1
j_call: TRBJ1-1
cdr3_aa: CASSLIGVGTEAFF

d_call: .
cdr3_length: 19
v_call: TRBV7-9
j_call: TRBJ2-5
cdr3_aa: CASSLGKGAGRRWSETQYF

d_call: .
cdr3_length: 13
v_call: TRBV7-3
j_call: TRBJ2-1
cdr3_aa: CASSLLGDNEQFF

d_call: .
cdr3_length: 16
v_call: TRBV18
j_call: TRBJ2-7
cdr3_aa: CASSPPAYLAPDELYF

d_call: .
cdr3_length: 14
v_call: TRBV10-1
j_call: TRBJ2-3
cdr3_aa: CASSESEESGTQYF

d_call: TRBD1
cdr3_length: 15
v_call: TRBV19
j_call: TRBJ2-3
cdr3_aa: CASSISGTGTDTQYF

d_call: TRBD2
cdr3_length: 14
v_call: TRBV7-6
j_call: TRBJ2-7
cdr3_aa: CASSLGVRGDEQYF

d_call: .
cdr3_length: 15
v_call: TRBV28
j_call: .
cdr3_aa: CASSPPNGWVHEQYF

d_call: .
cdr3_length: 19
v_call: TRBV19
j_call: TRBJ2-3
cdr3_aa: CASSNQGASREGVFNTQYF

d_call: TRBD2
cdr3_length: 18
v_call: TRBV11-1
j_call: TRBJ2-7
cdr3_aa: CASSPAVLGLAGIYEQYF

d_call: .
cdr3_length: 12
v_call: TRBV4-1
j_call: TRBJ2-1
cdr3_aa: CASSQVFDEQFF

d_call: TRBD1
cdr3_length: 15
v_call: TRBV5-6
j_call: TRBJ2-3
cdr3_aa: CASSFPGQGTDTQYF

d_call: .
cdr3_length: 15
v_call: TRBV6-6
j_call: TRBJ1-4
cdr3_aa: CASSNWTPTNEKLFF

d_call: TRBD2
cdr3_length: 15
v_call: TRBV10-2
j_call: TRBJ2-3
cdr3_aa: CASSREAGDEGTQYF

d_call: .
cdr3_length: 17
v_call: TRBV7-6
j_call: .
cdr3_aa: CASSLGPRTLLAYEQYF

d_call: TRBD2
cdr3_length: 14
v_call: TRBV5-6
j_call: TRBJ2-7
cdr3_aa: CASSLPSGNYEQYF

d_call: .
cdr3_length: 15
v_call: TRBV11-2
j_call: TRBJ2-5
cdr3_aa: CASSAWLIGLETQYF

d_call: .
cdr3_length: 17
v_call: TRBV4-1
j_call: TRBJ1-5
cdr3_aa: CASSQIGQGVSNQPQHF